Listed below are T cell receptor beta chains from one sample, sequenced in a study of T cell responses to AZD1222 COVID-19 vaccine. The data were produced by immunoSEQ multiplex PCR, yet TCRdb's version contains in-frame clones alone and is incomplete. The data contain 120,000 to 150,000 clones, 86% of them singletons. The starting material was peripheral blood, obtained 28 days after the second AZD1222 dose. The receptors derive from an adult who received the AZD1222 COVID-19 vaccine. CDR3s include the opening cysteine and the closing phenylalanine or tryptophan. A D gene is named only where the DNA matches it firmly. The size entry is marked missing in some rows and otherwise reads once, few, many or a size class.

size: -
V: TRBV5-1
D: -
J: TRBJ1-6
CDR3: CASSLLVHDSPLHF
DNA: TGCGCCAGCAGCTTGTTAGTCCATGATTCACCCCTCCACTTT

size: -
V: TRBV10-3
D: -
J: TRBJ2-5
CDR3: CAISEDTSTETQYF
DNA: TGTGCCATCAGTGAGGATACTAGCACAGAGACCCAGTACTTC

size: -
V: TRBV19
D: TRBD2
J: TRBJ2-1
CDR3: CASERGAGNEQFF
DNA: TGTGCCAGTGAGCGGGGGGCCGGCAATGAGCAGTTCTTC

size: -
V: TRBV7-9
D: -
J: TRBJ1-1
CDR3: CASSVGGMNTEAFF
DNA: TGTGCCAGCAGCGTCGGGGGGATGAACACTGAAGCTTTCTTT

size: -
V: TRBV28
D: TRBD1
J: TRBJ1-4
CDR3: CASSTPQGQGNEKLFF
DNA: TGTGCCAGCAGTACTCCACAAGGACAGGGGAATGAAAAACTGTTTTTT

size: once
V: TRBV30
D: -
J: TRBJ1-2
CDR3: CAWSVRGADYGYTF
DNA: TGTGCCTGGAGTGTACGGGGGGCAGACTATGGCTACACCTTC

size: -
V: TRBV29-1
D: TRBD2
J: TRBJ2-1
CDR3: CSGREGYNEQFF
DNA: TGCAGCGGGCGGGAGGGCTACAATGAGCAGTTCTTC

size: -
V: TRBV4-1
D: TRBD1
J: TRBJ2-7
CDR3: CASSQAGTGSYEQYF
DNA: TGCGCCAGCAGCCAAGCCGGGACAGGTTCCTACGAGCAGTACTTC

size: -
V: TRBV4-1
D: -
J: TRBJ2-5
CDR3: CASSQAIGAETQYF
DNA: TGCGCCAGCAGCCAGGCCATTGGGGCGGAGACCCAGTACTTC

size: -
V: TRBV5-1
D: TRBD1
J: TRBJ1-1
CDR3: CASRPGLRDSDTEAFF
DNA: TGCGCCAGCAGACCCGGCTTGCGGGACAGTGACACTGAAGCTTTCTTT

size: -
V: TRBV11-2
D: -
J: TRBJ2-5
CDR3: CASSFPSGPREETQYF
DNA: TGTGCCAGCAGCTTCCCGAGCGGGCCAAGGGAAGAGACCCAGTACTTC

size: -
V: TRBV25-1
D: -
J: TRBJ1-6
CDR3: CASSQGLDSPLHF
DNA: TGTGCCAGCAGTCAGGGTCTGGATTCACCCCTCCACTTT

size: -
V: TRBV7-6
D: -
J: TRBJ1-3
CDR3: CASSPWEGSNGNTIYF
DNA: TGTGCCAGCAGTCCGTGGGAAGGGTCGAATGGAAACACCATATATTTT

size: -
V: TRBV7-2
D: TRBD1
J: TRBJ2-7
CDR3: CASSSGTVTSYEQYF
DNA: TGTGCCAGCAGCTCCGGGACAGTGACCTCCTACGAGCAGTACTTC

size: -
V: TRBV7-8
D: -
J: TRBJ1-4
CDR3: CASSLGLAEKLFF
DNA: TGTGCCAGCAGCTTAGGTTTGGCAGAAAAACTGTTTTTT

size: -
V: TRBV29-1
D: TRBD2
J: TRBJ2-1
CDR3: CSVGGGRASEQFF
DNA: TGCAGCGTTGGGGGCGGGAGGGCCTCTGAGCAGTTCTTC

size: -
V: TRBV27
D: -
J: TRBJ2-1
CDR3: CASSLSSERIYNEQFF
DNA: TGTGCCAGCAGTTTATCTTCCGAGCGAATCTACAATGAGCAGTTCTTC

size: -
V: TRBV10-3
D: -
J: TRBJ2-3
CDR3: CAISESSTDTQYF
DNA: TGTGCCATCAGTGAGTCTAGCACAGATACGCAGTATTTT

size: -
V: TRBV10-2
D: -
J: TRBJ1-5
CDR3: CASSQPGQPQHF
DNA: TGCGCCAGCTCCCAGCCAGGACAGCCCCAGCATTTT

size: -
V: TRBV11-3
D: -
J: TRBJ2-1
CDR3: CASSLETAEQFF
DNA: TGTGCCAGCAGCCTGGAGACGGCTGAGCAGTTCTTC

size: once
V: TRBV11-2
D: TRBD1
J: TRBJ1-2
CDR3: CASRPPGTGYGYTF
DNA: TGTGCCAGCAGGCCTCCCGGGACAGGGTATGGCTACACCTTC

size: -
V: TRBV4-2
D: -
J: TRBJ1-5
CDR3: CASSQDPSSNQPQHF
DNA: TGTGCCAGCAGCCAAGATCCCTCCAGCAATCAGCCCCAGCATTTT

size: few
V: TRBV5-8
D: -
J: TRBJ1-2
CDR3: CASSLEQGGYYGYTF
DNA: TGTGCCAGCAGCTTGGAACAGGGCGGGTACTATGGCTACACCTTC

size: once
V: TRBV3-1/TRBV3-2
D: TRBD1
J: TRBJ1-2
CDR3: CASSQLTGEAGYTF
DNA: TGTGCCAGCAGCCAGCTTACAGGGGAGGCAGGCTACACCTTC